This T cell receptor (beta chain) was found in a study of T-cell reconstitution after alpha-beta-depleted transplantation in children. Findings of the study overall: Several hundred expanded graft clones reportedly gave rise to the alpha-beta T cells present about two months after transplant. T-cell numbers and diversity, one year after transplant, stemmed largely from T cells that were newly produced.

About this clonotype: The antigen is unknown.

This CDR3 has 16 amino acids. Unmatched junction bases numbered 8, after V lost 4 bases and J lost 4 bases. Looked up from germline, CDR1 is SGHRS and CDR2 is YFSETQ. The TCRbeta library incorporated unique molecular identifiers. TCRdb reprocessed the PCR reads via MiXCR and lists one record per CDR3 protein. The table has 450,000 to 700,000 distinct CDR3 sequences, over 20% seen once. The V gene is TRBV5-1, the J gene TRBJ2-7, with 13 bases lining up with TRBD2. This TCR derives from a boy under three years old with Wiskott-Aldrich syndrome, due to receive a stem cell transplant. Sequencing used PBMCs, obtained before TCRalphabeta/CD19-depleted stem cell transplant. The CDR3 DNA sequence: TGCGCCAGCAGCCCTCTGACTAGCGGGAGGCATTACGAGCAGTACTTC. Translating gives CASSPLTSGRHYEQYF.